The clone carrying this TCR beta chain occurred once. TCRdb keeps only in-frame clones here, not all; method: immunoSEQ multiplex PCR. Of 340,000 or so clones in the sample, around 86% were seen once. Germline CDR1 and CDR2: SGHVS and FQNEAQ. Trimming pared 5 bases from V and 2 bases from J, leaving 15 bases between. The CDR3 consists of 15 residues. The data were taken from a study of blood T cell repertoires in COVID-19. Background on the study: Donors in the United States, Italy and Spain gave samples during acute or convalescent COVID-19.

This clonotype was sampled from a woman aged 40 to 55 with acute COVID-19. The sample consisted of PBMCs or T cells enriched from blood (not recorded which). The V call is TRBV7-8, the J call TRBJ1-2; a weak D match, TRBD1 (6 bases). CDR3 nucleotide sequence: TGTGCCAGCAGCCCCTTGGACAGCCTAAACTATGGCTACACCTTC. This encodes CASSPLDSLNYGYTF.